This T cell receptor (beta chain) was obtained from a study of blood T cell repertoires in COVID-19. Study-level information: Samples taken during acute and convalescent COVID-19 were collected in the United States, Italy and Spain.

Clones were read by immunoSEQ multiplex PCR, and TCRdb kept only the in-frame ones, dropping some. In the table there are roughly 330,000 clones, about 85% of which are singletons. Two negative PCRs, clearance, or symptom resolution characterized the recovered Cohort 3 donors. The CDR3 spans 13 residues. The germline V gene has CDR1 SGHNT and CDR2 YYREEE (reference sequence). V lost 0 bases and J lost 9, with 7 bases in between. Sequenced material: PBMCs or T cells enriched from blood (not recorded which). This TCR came from a woman in her twenties or thirties who had recovered from COVID-19. V and J are TRBV5-4 and TRBJ1-6; D call uncertain. The CDR3 spells CASSLGGGSPLHF. The CDR3, as DNA: TGTGCCAGCAGCTTGGGGGGAGGTTCACCCCTCCACTTT.